Each of the 30 T cell receptor beta chains below was sequenced from the same sample in a study of blood T cell repertoires in COVID-19. Sequencing was performed with immunoSEQ multiplex PCR; in TCRdb, only in-frame clones are kept and a portion is missing. The sample includes 93,000 or so clones, around nine tenths of them seen just once. The source material was peripheral blood. The receptor source for this set is an elderly woman in a cohort sampled during active COVID-19.

V is TRBV3-1 (or the pseudogene TRBV3-2) and J is TRBJ1-5; no clear D gene. The germline V gene encodes CDR1 LGHDT and CDR2 YNNKEL (reference sequence). Trimming took off 3 bases at V and 1 base at J, with 7 bases between the two ends. CDR3 length: 14 residues. Written as DNA, the CDR3 is TGTGCCAGCAGCCACCAGGAAAGCAATCAGCCCCAGCATTTT. Translation gives CASSHQESNQPQHF.

This chain uses TRBV25-1 with TRBJ1-1; D unclear. Trimming took 6 bases from V and 3 from J, leaving 11 bases between them. The CDR3 length is 13 residues. The germline CDR1 and CDR2 sequences are MGHDK and SYGVNS. The CDR3 loop reads CASRPDGDTEAFF. For the CDR3, the DNA is TGTGCCAGCAGGCCCGACGGGGACACTGAAGCTTTCTTT. Using reference TRBV25-1 and TRBJ1-1 for the parts outside the CDR3, the full variable domain is EADIYQTPRYLVIGTGKKITLECSQTMGHDKMYWYQQDPGMELHLIHYSYGVNSTEKGDLSSESTVSRIRTEHFPLTLESARPSHTSQYLCASRPDGDTEAFFGQGTRLTVV.

This chain joins TRBV28 and TRBJ2-3, with 7 bases identical to TRBD2. V lost 4 bases and J lost 2; bases outside the gene matches: 12. The CDR3 is made up of 17 amino acids. Per germline, CDR1 MDHEN and CDR2 SYDVKM. The CDR3 protein is CASSSPGLAETTDTQYF. Written as DNA, the CDR3 is TGTGCCAGCAGTTCCCCCGGGCTAGCGGAAACCACAGATACGCAGTATTTT. Combining the CDR3 with reference TRBV28 and TRBJ2-3 gives the whole variable domain DVKVTQSSRYLVKRTGEKVFLECVQDMDHENMFWYRQDPGLGLRLIYFSYDVKMKEKGDIPEGYSVSREKKERFSLILESASTNQTSMYLCASSSPGLAETTDTQYFGPGTRLTVL.

The chain recombines TRBV7-9 with TRBJ2-2; 9 bases map to TRBD2. The CDR3 loop spans 19 amino acids. The trim removed 1 base at V and 0 bases at J, leaving 9 bases unmatched. Germline V gene data show CDR1 as SEHNR and CDR2 as FQNEAQ (reference sequence). CDR3 coding DNA: TGTGCCAGCAGCTTAGTTAGGGGACTAGCTAAAGCGAACACCGGGGAGCTGTTTTTT. It encodes CASSLVRGLAKANTGELFF.

This sequence joins TRBV19 and TRBJ1-5; D is undetermined. This CDR3 is 13 amino acids long. V dropped 5 bases and J dropped 5 bases, with 10 bases sitting between them. Germline loops: CDR1 LNHDA, CDR2 SQIVND (reference sequence). The CDR3: CASSPGNYQPQHF. Here the CDR3 DNA reads TGTGCCAGTAGTCCGGGAAATTATCAGCCCCAGCATTTT.

This clone was found once. This rearrangement joins TRBV7-2 to TRBJ1-4; D not certain. This CDR3 has 15 residues. Trimming took 5 bases from V and 0 from J, leaving 10 bases between them. The germline V gene encodes CDR1 SGHTA and CDR2 FQGNSA. Written as DNA, the CDR3 is TGTGCCAGCAGCCCAGACATTGCAACTAATGAAAAACTGTTTTTT. The encoded protein is CASSPDIATNEKLFF. The variable domain in full, with the rest retrieved from reference TRBV7-2 and TRBJ1-4, is GAGVSQSPSNKVTEKGKDVELRCDPISGHTALYWYRQSLGQGLEFLIYFQGNSAPDKSGLPSDRFSAERTGGSVSTLTIQRTQQEDSAVYLCASSPDIATNEKLFFGSGTQLSVL.

The chain carries TRBV5-1 and TRBJ2-5; D gene uncertain. CDR3 size: 11 residues. Germline assignment: CDR1 SGHRS and CDR2 YFSETQ. V was shortened by 6 bases and J by 7 bases, with 10 bases between the two germline ends. The CDR3 coding sequence is TGCGCCAGCACTAACTTTGTGACCCAGTACTTC. It codes for CASTNFVTQYF. Full variable domain (outside the CDR3, taken from reference TRBV5-1 and TRBJ2-5): KAGVTQTPRYLIKTRGQQVTLSCSPISGHRSVSWYQQTPGQGLQFLFEYFSETQRNKGNFPGRFSGRQFSNSRSEMNVSTLELGDSALYLCASTNFVTQYFGPGTRLLVL.

This clone was seen more than once but under ten times. The V call is TRBV3-1 (or the pseudogene TRBV3-2), the J call TRBJ1-2, with no clear D. Trimming removed 5 bases from V and 8 bases from J, with 12 bases in between. The CDR3 runs to 12 residues. CDR1 and CDR2 (germline): LGHDT, YNNKEL (reference sequence). The CDR3 loop is CASSLDPGGYTF. The CDR3 nucleotides read TGTGCCAGCAGCTTAGACCCGGGAGGCTACACCTTC.

This chain links TRBV14 with TRBJ2-2; TRBD1 agrees at 8 bases. This CDR3 spans 16 amino acids. Germline V lookup: CDR1 SGHDN, CDR2 FVKESK. Trimming took 4 bases from V and 1 from J; bases not matched to a gene: 5. CDR3 coding DNA: TGTGCCAGCAGCCCCCTTGGGACAGGGAACACCGGGGAGCTGTTTTTT. As protein: CASSPLGTGNTGELFF.

V gene TRBV19 combines with J gene TRBJ2-1; 10 nucleotides align to TRBD2. The CDR3 has 16 residues. V shed 2 bases, J shed 8 bases, and the junction held 9 bases outside the gene matches. Germline V CDR1 and CDR2: LNHDA, SQIVND (reference sequence). The CDR3 DNA reads TGTGCCAGTAGTATACTCAGCGGGGGGGCGGTCCATGAGCAGTTCTTC. Translated, it gives CASSILSGGAVHEQFF.

J is TRBJ1-5 and V is TRBV4-1; D gene unclear. V was clipped by 1 base and J by 4 bases, with 5 bases between them. CDR3 length: 13 amino acids. The germline V gene has CDR1 MGHRA and CDR2 YSYEKL. The CDR3 DNA is TGCGCCAGCAGCCAAGTGGAGAATCAGCCCCAGCATTTT. Amino acids: CASSQVENQPQHF.

The gene calls are TRBV7-2 and TRBJ2-1; maybe TRBD2 (6 bases). The CDR3 spans 14 residues. V was trimmed by 2 bases and J by 1 base, leaving 6 bases between them. The germline V gene has CDR1 SGHTA and CDR2 FQGNSA. CDR3: CASSLRESYNEQFF. The CDR3 region has the DNA TGTGCCAGCAGCTTACGGGAGTCCTACAATGAGCAGTTCTTC.

The chain has TRBV7-9 and TRBJ2-3; 7 bases are shared with TRBD2. V dropped 6 bases and J dropped 6; count of bases not matched to a gene: 12. The CDR3 has 15 residues. Germline V gene sequence: CDR1 SEHNR, CDR2 FQNEAQ (reference sequence). CDR3: CASSWGTRDYDTQYF. DNA for the CDR3: TGTGCCAGCAGTTGGGGCACGCGGGACTACGATACGCAGTATTTT. The variable domain in full, with the rest retrieved from reference TRBV7-9 and TRBJ2-3, is DTGVSQNPRHKITKRGQNVTFRCDPISEHNRLYWYRQTLGQGPEFLTYFQNEAQLEKSRLLSDRFSAERPKGSFSTLEIQRTEQGDSAMYLCASSWGTRDYDTQYFGPGTRLTVL.

The chain combines TRBV25-1 with TRBJ2-1, with 8 bases fitting TRBD2. The ends lost 1 base at V and 9 bases at J; junction bases unmatched: 14. Germline V gene data show CDR1 as MGHDK and CDR2 as SYGVNS. The CDR3 has 17 residues. The CDR3 loop is CASSELRSGGRFSEQFF. DNA of the CDR3: TGTGCCAGCAGTGAATTAAGGAGCGGGGGCCGATTTAGTGAGCAGTTCTTC.

V usage is TRBV19 and J usage is TRBJ2-3; 7 nucleotides match TRBD2. This CDR3 spans 14 amino acids. CDR1 and CDR2 from the germline V gene are LNHDA and SQIVND (reference sequence). Unmatched junction bases numbered 4, after V lost 7 bases and J lost 0 bases. CDR3 DNA: TGTGCCAGTATGGGCGGGGGTAGCACAGATACGCAGTATTTT. Encoded protein: CASMGGGSTDTQYF.

V is TRBV6-5 and J is TRBJ1-1; no clear D gene. This CDR3 has 14 amino acids. Germline-derived CDR1 and CDR2 are MNHEY and SVGAGI. The germline V and J ends were trimmed by 8 bases and 6 bases, with 19 bases remaining between them. The chain's CDR3 is CASPPKALLSEAFF. Here the CDR3 DNA reads TGTGCCAGCCCCCCAAAAGCCCTCCTTTCTGAAGCTTTCTTT.

This clone was counted once. The chain carries TRBV7-3 and TRBJ2-1, with D uncertain. The V end lost 2 bases, the J end lost 6 bases, and 11 bases lay between the germline ends. Germline V gene data show CDR1 as SGHTA and CDR2 as FQGTGA. This CDR3 spans 14 amino acids. CDR3: CASSLQATANEQFF. In DNA, the CDR3 is TGTGCCAGCAGCTTACAGGCTACGGCCAATGAGCAGTTCTTC.

V is TRBV4-1 and J is TRBJ1-2, with D perhaps matching TRBD1 (5 bases). The CDR3 runs 15 residues. Germline loops: CDR1 MGHRA, CDR2 YSYEKL. V was pared by 0 bases and J by 3 bases, with 11 bases between. The CDR3 loop is CASSQDQSGDYGYTF. CDR3 DNA: TGCGCCAGCAGCCAAGATCAGTCGGGGGACTATGGCTACACCTTC.

The rearrangement joins TRBV3-1 (or the pseudogene TRBV3-2) to TRBJ1-5; no clear D gene. The ends were cut back, 0 bases at V and 4 bases at J, with 22 bases in the middle. Germline assignment: CDR1 LGHDT and CDR2 YNNKEL (reference sequence). This CDR3 contains 19 residues. For the CDR3, the DNA is TGTGCCAGCAGCCAAGACTCCGGAACCGGGTCTAGAAGAAATCAGCCCCAGCATTTT. Encoded protein: CASSQDSGTGSRRNQPQHF.

The V call is TRBV7-9, the J call TRBJ2-2; D is possibly TRBD1 (6 bases). V lost 5 bases and J lost 5, with 9 bases in between. In germline, CDR1 is SEHNR, CDR2 FQNEAQ (reference sequence). This CDR3 region has 13 residues. The CDR3 reads CASSPGVTGELFF. CDR3 DNA: TGTGCCAGCAGCCCAGGGGTGACCGGGGAGCTGTTTTTT.

J is TRBJ2-5 and V is TRBV19, with 8 bases lining up with TRBD2. CDR3 size: 15 residues. The germline V gene has CDR1 LNHDA and CDR2 SQIVND (reference sequence). The junction had 8 bases not matched to a gene; V was cut back by 3 bases and J by 5 bases. CDR3 residues: CASSMVAGIGETQYF. DNA of the CDR3: TGTGCCAGTAGTATGGTAGCGGGGATCGGGGAGACCCAGTACTTC.

J is TRBJ2-1 and V is TRBV5-4; 8 bases fit TRBD2. In germline, CDR1 is SGHNT, CDR2 YYREEE (reference sequence). The CDR3 covers 13 residues. Losses at the gene ends were 2 bases for V and 10 bases for J; bases not matched to a gene: 5. CDR3 sequence reads: CASSFRGGREQFF. CDR3 in DNA: TGTGCCAGCAGCTTTCGGGGGGGCCGGGAGCAGTTCTTC.

Only one count was recorded for this clone. The chain recombines TRBV28 with TRBJ1-5, with 7 bases matching TRBD1. Germline V CDR1 and CDR2: MDHEN, SYDVKM. This CDR3 is built from 17 residues. J gave up 4 bases and V 5 bases, and 14 bases lay outside the gene matches. CDR3 in amino acids: CASSPTRTGITNQPQHF. CDR3 nucleotide sequence: TGTGCCAGCAGTCCCACCCGGACAGGAATTACTAATCAGCCCCAGCATTTT.

This rearrangement joins TRBV28 to TRBJ2-2, with 8 nucleotides matching TRBD1. V lost 6 bases to trimming and J lost 6 bases; unmatched junction nucleotides: 12. Germline lookup yields CDR1 MDHEN and CDR2 SYDVKM. This CDR3 contains 16 residues. The CDR3 region is CASSRAGQGGAGELFF. In DNA form, the CDR3 reads TGTGCCAGCAGCCGAGCAGGACAGGGTGGGGCCGGGGAGCTGTTTTTT.

This chain links TRBV7-9 with TRBJ2-7; 14 bases match TRBD2. Germline lookup yields CDR1 SEHNR and CDR2 FQNEAQ (reference sequence). V shed 2 bases, J shed 2 bases, and the junction held 5 bases outside the gene matches. CDR3 size: 17 residues. The CDR3 reads CASSLHGTSGRPYEQYF. As DNA, the CDR3 is TGTGCCAGCAGCTTACACGGGACTAGCGGGAGACCCTACGAGCAGTACTTC. Filled out from reference TRBV7-9 and TRBJ2-7, the complete variable domain reads DTGVSQNPRHKITKRGQNVTFRCDPISEHNRLYWYRQTLGQGPEFLTYFQNEAQLEKSRLLSDRFSAERPKGSFSTLEIQRTEQGDSAMYLCASSLHGTSGRPYEQYFGPGTRLTVT.

The rearrangement links TRBV18 to TRBJ1-6, with 8 bases identical to TRBD1. V shed 6 bases, J shed 7 bases, and the junction held 5 bases outside the gene matches. The V gene's germline CDR1 is KGHSH and CDR2 LQKENI. The CDR3 runs 14 residues. The CDR3 is CASSPGQANSPLHF. Written as DNA, the CDR3 is TGTGCCAGCTCCCCGGGACAGGCAAATTCACCCCTCCACTTT.

This clone was picked up one time. This sequence joins TRBV19 and TRBJ2-1; TRBD1 matches at 10 bases. V was clipped by 1 base and J by 10 bases; unmatched bases: 19. This CDR3 comprises 19 residues. CDR1 and CDR2 (germline): LNHDA, SQIVND (reference sequence). In DNA form, the CDR3 reads TGTGCCAGTAGTATAGGACAGGGGGCTTTTAGCCGGAGGGCGATCGAGCAGTTCTTC. Translating it yields CASSIGQGAFSRRAIEQFF.

The rearrangement links TRBV7-6 to TRBJ2-2, with TRBD2 identical over 7 bases. This CDR3 has 15 residues. Unmatched junction bases numbered 1, after V lost 1 base and J lost 2 bases. The germline CDR1 and CDR2 sequences are SGHVS and FNYEAQ. CDR3 in DNA: TGTGCCAGCAGCTTAGGCGGGAGAAACACCGGGGAGCTGTTTTTT. Encoded protein: CASSLGGRNTGELFF.

The genes are TRBV19 and TRBJ2-7, with TRBD2 matching over 10 bases. The CDR3 contains 15 residues. V was pared by 6 bases and J by 2 bases, with 7 bases of the junction left unmatched. CDR1 is LNHDA and CDR2 is SQIVND in the germline V gene (reference sequence). This CDR3 is CASRGPGLATYEQYF. The CDR3, as DNA: TGTGCCAGTAGGGGACCGGGACTAGCGACCTACGAGCAGTACTTC.

This chain joins TRBV7-2 and TRBJ2-3; 7 nucleotides line up with TRBD2. The CDR3 length is 18 residues. The germline CDR1 and CDR2 sequences are SGHTA and FQGNSA. V dropped 1 base and J dropped 1; count of bases not matched to a gene: 11. Here the CDR3 DNA reads TGTGCCAGCAGCTTAGTGGGTAGTGGGGCGGGAGGCACAGATACGCAGTATTTT. Amino acids: CASSLVGSGAGGTDTQYF.